This passage covers 24 T cell receptor beta chains from one sample sequenced in a study of OX40 agonist ivuxolimab in advanced cancers. Assay: immunoSEQ multiplex PCR; the TCRdb copy retains only in-frame clones and omits some. The repertoire includes just over 30,000 clones, 80% to 90% of them detected once, and approximately 31% sits in the top ten. The material sequenced was CD4+ or CD8+ T cells sorted from blood, taken in a trial of the OX40 agonist ivuxolimab. These receptor sequences come from an adult with an advanced solid tumor such as melanoma, head and neck, liver or kidney cancer.

J is TRBJ2-1 and V is TRBV6-6, with TRBD2 matching 12 bases. The CDR3 loop spans 15 amino acids. Germline assignment: CDR1 MNHNY and CDR2 SVGAGI (reference sequence). V lost 2 bases to trimming and J lost 8 bases; unmatched junction nucleotides: 4. CDR3 amino acids: CASSYGLAGRDEQFF. The CDR3 bases are TGTGCCAGCAGTTACGGACTAGCGGGACGCGATGAGCAGTTCTTC.

The chain carries TRBV6-4 and TRBJ2-6, with D perhaps matching TRBD1 or TRBD2 (5 bases each). CDR1 and CDR2 (germline): MRHNA, SNTAGT. The CDR3 runs 14 residues. V was trimmed by 3 bases and J by 2 bases, leaving 5 bases between them. CDR3 DNA: TGTGCCAGCAGTGAGGGGGCTGGGGCCAACGTCCTGACTTTC. It encodes CASSEGAGANVLTF.

The CDR3 loop is CASSRDYEQYF. The CDR3 DNA is TGTGCCAGCAGTAGGGATTACGAGCAGTACTTC. The V and J genes are TRBV5-5 and TRBJ2-7; no firm D call. The V end lost 5 bases, the J end lost 4 bases, and 7 bases lay between the germline ends. Looked up from germline, CDR1 is SGHKS and CDR2 is YYEKEE (reference sequence). The CDR3 contains 11 residues.

The chain recombines TRBV6-5 with TRBJ2-7; 8 positions agree with TRBD2. This CDR3 has 11 amino acids. V lost 10 bases and J lost 4; bases outside the gene matches: 3. Per the germline V gene, CDR1 is MNHEY and CDR2 is SVGAGI. The CDR3 coding sequence is TGTGCCATCGGGAGGGAGTACGAGCAGTACTTC. Translating it yields CAIGREYEQYF.

The chain recombines TRBV9 with TRBJ1-1; TRBD1 aligns across 7 bases. With V trimmed by 0 bases and J by 3 bases, 2 bases remained unmatched. The CDR3 is 14 amino acids. Germline V CDR1 and CDR2: SGDLS, YYNGEE. The CDR3, as DNA: TGTGCCAGCAGCGTAGGCCAGGGGGACACTGAAGCTTTCTTT. Protein product: CASSVGQGDTEAFF. Combining the CDR3 with reference TRBV9 and TRBJ1-1 gives the whole variable domain DSGVTQTPKHLITATGQRVTLRCSPRSGDLSVYWYQQSLDQGLQFLIQYYNGEERAKGNILERFSAQQFPDLHSELNLSSLELGDSALYFCASSVGQGDTEAFFGQGTRLTVV.

This rearrangement joins TRBV4-1 to TRBJ2-1; 8 nucleotides align to TRBD2. The CDR3 covers 16 residues. J was trimmed by 3 bases and V by 3 bases; bases with no gene match: 7. Germline loops: CDR1 MGHRA, CDR2 YSYEKL. CDR3 protein: CASSQRIAGIYNEQFF. CDR3 in DNA: TGCGCCAGCAGCCAGAGGATAGCGGGAATCTACAATGAGCAGTTCTTC.

This clone was recorded a few times. The chain joins TRBV28 to TRBJ1-2, with a tentative D call TRBD1 (5 bases). Trimming cost V 2 bases and J 1 base, with 14 bases left between them. Germline V CDR1 and CDR2: MDHEN, SYDVKM. The CDR3 runs 16 residues. The CDR3, as DNA: TGTGCCAGCAGTTTACTTCGAGGGGCTCGTAACTATGGCTACACCTTC. The encoded protein is CASSLLRGARNYGYTF.

The V and J genes are TRBV7-9 and TRBJ2-6, with a weak D call TRBD2 (6 bases). This CDR3 has 19 amino acids. Between the trimmed V and J ends, which lost 5 bases and 0 bases, there was a span of 20 bases. Germline CDR1 SEHNR, CDR2 FQNEAQ (reference sequence). This CDR3 reads CASSPPAGLPASGANVLTF. The CDR3, as DNA: TGTGCCAGCAGCCCCCCCGCGGGGTTGCCGGCCTCTGGGGCCAACGTCCTGACTTTC. The variable domain in full, with the rest retrieved from reference TRBV7-9 and TRBJ2-6, is DTGVSQNPRHKITKRGQNVTFRCDPISEHNRLYWYRQTLGQGPEFLTYFQNEAQLEKSRLLSDRFSAERPKGSFSTLEIQRTEQGDSAMYLCASSPPAGLPASGANVLTFGAGSRLTVL.

V is TRBV29-1 and J is TRBJ2-1; D tentatively fits TRBD1 or TRBD2 (5 bases each). The V end lost 6 bases, the J end lost 10 bases, and 13 bases lay between the germline ends. The CDR3 is 11 residues long. CDR1 is SQVTM and CDR2 is ANQGSEA in the germline V gene. The CDR3: CSVPGAKEQFF. DNA of the CDR3: TGCAGCGTGCCCGGGGCTAAGGAGCAGTTCTTC.

J is TRBJ2-2 and V is TRBV29-1; a possible D gene is TRBD1 (6 bases). The germline V and J ends were trimmed by 2 bases and 6 bases, with 13 bases remaining between them. This CDR3 has 14 residues. Germline assignment: CDR1 SQVTM and CDR2 ANQGSEA. CDR3 DNA: TGCAGCGTTGAATCCCAGGGGTCCGCCGGGGAGCTGTTTTTT. This codes for CSVESQGSAGELFF.

This rearrangement joins TRBV27 to TRBJ1-1; D remains ambiguous. Germline lookup yields CDR1 MNHEY and CDR2 SMNVEV (reference sequence). Trimming took off 5 bases at V and 3 bases at J, with 10 bases between the two ends. The CDR3 has 13 amino acids. The CDR3 spells CASSPQAYTEAFF. The CDR3 nucleotides are TGTGCCAGCAGTCCTCAAGCATACACTGAAGCTTTCTTT.

The chain combines TRBV5-4 with TRBJ1-1; 8 bases agree with TRBD1. V lost 3 bases and J lost 4; bases outside the gene matches: 17. Germline lookup yields CDR1 SGHNT and CDR2 YYREEE (reference sequence). CDR3 length: 18 amino acids. CDR3 nucleotides: TGTGCCAGCAGCTCTAACCCTGAACTTTTACAGGGGGGCACTGAAGCTTTCTTT. As protein: CASSSNPELLQGGTEAFF.

The V call is TRBV15, the J call TRBJ2-1, with D possibly called TRBD1 or TRBD2 (7 bases each). This CDR3 has 16 amino acids. The V gene's germline CDR1 is LNHNV and CDR2 YYDKDF (reference sequence). The ends were cut back, 4 bases at V and 8 bases at J, with 21 bases in the middle. CDR3 sequence: CATSTGEGAGSDEQFF. The CDR3, as DNA: TGTGCCACCAGCACGGGGGAGGGGGCCGGATCCGATGAGCAGTTCTTC. Using reference TRBV15 and TRBJ2-1 for the parts outside the CDR3, the full variable domain is DAMVIQNPRYQVTQFGKPVTLSCSQTLNHNVMYWYQQKSSQAPKLLFHYYDKDFNNEADTPDNFQSRRPNTSFCFLDIRSPGLGDTAMYLCATSTGEGAGSDEQFFGPGTRLTVL.

The V and J genes are TRBV28 and TRBJ1-4, with D uncertain. The germline V and J ends were trimmed by 4 bases and 6 bases, with 30 bases remaining between them. Per the germline V gene, CDR1 is MDHEN and CDR2 is SYDVKM. The CDR3 is made up of 20 amino acids. CDR3 DNA sequence: TGTGCCAGCAGTTACGCCCCACCGAACCAGGCTTATCCCCCATATGAAAAACTGTTTTTT. It is translated as CASSYAPPNQAYPPYEKLFF.

This rearrangement joins TRBV7-6 to TRBJ2-3; no firm D call. This CDR3 contains 10 residues. The V gene's germline CDR1 is SGHVS and CDR2 FNYEAQ. V lost 4 bases and J 6 bases, leaving 2 bases between the germline ends. The CDR3 bases are TGTGCCAGCAGCTCTGATACGCAGTATTTT. Translation gives CASSSDTQYF.

The chain joins TRBV5-4 to TRBJ2-7; TRBD2 agrees at 9 bases. The length of the CDR3 is 17 residues. The ends lost 0 bases at V and 0 bases at J; junction bases unmatched: 7. Germline-derived CDR1 and CDR2 are SGHNT and YYREEE (reference sequence). The CDR3 reads CASSLVRTSAHSYEQYF. CDR3 nucleotides: TGTGCCAGCAGCTTGGTCCGGACTAGCGCCCACTCCTACGAGCAGTACTTC. The complete variable domain, with remaining parts taken from reference TRBV5-4 and TRBJ2-7, reads ETGVTQSPTHLIKTRGQQVTLRCSSQSGHNTVSWYQQALGQGPQFIFQYYREEENGRGNFPPRFSGLQFPNYSSELNVNALELDDSALYLCASSLVRTSAHSYEQYFGPGTRLTVT.

This clone is a singleton in its sample. The chain employs TRBV5-4 and TRBJ2-7, with 7 positions matching TRBD2. V trimming: 0 bases; J trimming: 0 bases; junction bases outside the gene matches: 0. This CDR3 has 14 amino acids. Germline CDR1 is SGHNT and CDR2 is YYREEE (reference sequence). CDR3 amino acids: CASSLGLASYEQYF. The CDR3 DNA reads TGTGCCAGCAGCTTGGGACTAGCCTCCTACGAGCAGTACTTC.

This clone was counted a few times. The chain uses TRBV5-4 and TRBJ2-7; 10 positions match TRBD1. Germline V gives CDR1 SGHNT, CDR2 YYREEE (reference sequence). The CDR3 loop spans 15 amino acids. V shed 4 bases and J 4 bases; nucleotides not matched to a gene: 8. The CDR3 reads CASSPAGTGDYEQYF. For the CDR3, the DNA is TGTGCCAGCAGCCCTGCAGGGACAGGGGATTACGAGCAGTACTTC.

The gene calls are TRBV7-9 and TRBJ2-1; TRBD1 matches at 11 bases. Trimming cost V 5 bases and J 7 bases; bases outside gene matches: 7. This CDR3 has 15 amino acids. Germline CDR1 reads SEHNR; CDR2 reads FQNEAQ (reference sequence). CDR3 amino acids: CASSPPDRGQNEQFF. The CDR3 DNA follows: TGTGCCAGCAGCCCACCGGACAGGGGGCAAAATGAGCAGTTCTTC.

V usage is TRBV19 and J usage is TRBJ2-2, with a possible D match to TRBD1 (5 bases). Germline V gene data show CDR1 as LNHDA and CDR2 as SQIVND (reference sequence). The CDR3 sequence is 15 residues long. Trimming left V 7 bases short and J 0 bases short, with 12 bases between. CDR3 sequence: CASTLGRANTGELFF. CDR3 nucleotides: TGTGCCAGTACTTTGGGCAGGGCGAACACCGGGGAGCTGTTTTTT.

This clone was detected once. This chain connects TRBV14 to TRBJ2-7, with TRBD2 as a possible D gene (6 bases). The CDR3 is made up of 14 amino acids. V dropped 2 bases and J dropped 0 bases, with 8 bases sitting between them. The germline CDR1 and CDR2 sequences are SGHDN and FVKESK. The CDR3 reads CASSQSGYSYEQYF. The CDR3 nucleotides read TGTGCCAGCAGCCAAAGCGGGTACTCCTACGAGCAGTACTTC.

The gene calls are TRBV27 and TRBJ2-3; no reliable D call. Between the trimmed V and J ends, which lost 3 bases and 0 bases, there was a span of 4 bases. This CDR3 has 13 amino acids. Germline CDR1 reads MNHEY; CDR2 reads SMNVEV (reference sequence). As DNA, the CDR3 is TGTGCCAGCAGTTTCTCTAGCACAGATACGCAGTATTTT. Translated: CASSFSSTDTQYF.

This chain uses TRBV5-8 with TRBJ2-7, with D perhaps matching TRBD2 (7 bases). CDR3 size: 16 residues. Germline V lookup: CDR1 SGHTS, CDR2 YDEGEE. V was cut by 4 bases and J by 5 bases, with 22 bases left in between. The CDR3 spells CASSQTGGGLWDEQYF. The CDR3 coding sequence is TGTGCCAGCAGCCAAACTGGGGGGGGGCTCTGGGACGAGCAGTACTTC.

The chain uses TRBV28 and TRBJ2-7; D remains unclear. Germline V lookup: CDR1 MDHEN, CDR2 SYDVKM. The CDR3 loop spans 11 amino acids. Deletions cut 6 bases from V and 7 bases from J, with 10 bases between. The chain's CDR3 is CASSDGIEQYF. CDR3 DNA sequence: TGTGCCAGCAGCGATGGAATTGAGCAGTACTTC.